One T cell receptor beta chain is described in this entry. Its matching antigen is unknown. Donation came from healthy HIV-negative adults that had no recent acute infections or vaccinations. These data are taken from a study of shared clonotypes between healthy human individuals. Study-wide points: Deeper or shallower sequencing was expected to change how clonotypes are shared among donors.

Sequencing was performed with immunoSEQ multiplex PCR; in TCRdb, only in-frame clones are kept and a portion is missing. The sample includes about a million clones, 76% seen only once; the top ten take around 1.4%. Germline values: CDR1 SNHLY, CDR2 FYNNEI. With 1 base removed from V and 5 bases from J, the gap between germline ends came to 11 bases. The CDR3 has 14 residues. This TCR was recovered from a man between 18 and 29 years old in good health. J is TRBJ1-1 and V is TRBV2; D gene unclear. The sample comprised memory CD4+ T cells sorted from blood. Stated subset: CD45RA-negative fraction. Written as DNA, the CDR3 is TGTGCCAGCAGTGAAGTGGCGGGTGGGACTGAAGCTTTCTTT. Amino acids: CASSEVAGGTEAFF.